This passage covers 12 T cell receptor beta chains from one sample sequenced in a study of cytomegalovirus exposure and HLA in healthy donors. Here immunoSEQ multiplex PCR was the method, and the copy in TCRdb shows in-frame clones only, minus some. This table holds roughly 77,000 clones, approximately 95% found once. Sequenced sample: PBMCs. The receptors were sampled from a woman between 18 and 29 years old in good health and CMV-seronegative.

The V gene is TRBV13, the J gene TRBJ1-6; TRBD1 aligns across 7 bases. V lost 5 bases and J lost 8; bases outside the gene matches: 0. Germline V gene sequence: CDR1 PRHDT, CDR2 FYEKMQ (reference sequence). The CDR3 is 12 amino acids. Here the CDR3 DNA reads TGTGCCAGCAGCACAGGGGATTCACCCCTCCACTTT. This translates into CASSTGDSPLHF.

This clone was detected only a few times. One end of the junction varies from germline; a read error may be responsible. The chain uses TRBV19 and TRBJ1-2, with 10 positions matching TRBD1. The germline gives CDR1 LNHDA, CDR2 SQIVND (reference sequence). The CDR3 length is 13 residues. The CDR3 is CASNTGQGLPVWF. The CDR3 DNA follows: TGTGCCAGTAACACGGGACAGGGGCTCCCAGTGTGGTTC.

The J gene is TRBJ2-7, the V gene TRBV4-1, with no clear D. V dropped 6 bases and J dropped 1 base, with 10 bases sitting between them. The germline V gene has CDR1 MGHRA and CDR2 YSYEKL. This CDR3 has 13 residues. The CDR3 spells CASSLAASYEQYF. CDR3 bases: TGCGCCAGCAGTTTGGCGGCTTCCTACGAGCAGTACTTC.

The chain uses TRBV18 and TRBJ2-3; 8 nucleotides agree with TRBD1. V was pared by 3 bases and J by 1 base, with 6 bases of the junction left unmatched. The CDR3 sequence is 16 residues long. The V gene's germline CDR1 is KGHSH and CDR2 LQKENI. CDR3 sequence reads: CASSPLVQGGTDTQYF. CDR3 DNA sequence: TGTGCCAGCTCACCCCTAGTACAGGGGGGCACAGATACGCAGTATTTT.

The chain carries TRBV10-1 and TRBJ2-7; 10 bases match TRBD1. The germline V gene encodes CDR1 WNHNN and CDR2 SYGVQD (reference sequence). The trim removed 2 bases at V and 3 bases at J, leaving 7 bases unmatched. CDR3 size: 16 residues. CDR3: CASSETSRTGGYEQYF. Here the CDR3 DNA reads TGCGCCAGCAGTGAGACCTCAAGGACAGGGGGCTACGAGCAGTACTTC.

V is TRBV5-1 and J is TRBJ1-2; 7 nucleotides agree with TRBD1. This CDR3 spans 14 amino acids. Germline trimming cut 4 bases from V and 3 bases from J; bases unmatched to any gene: 6. Germline CDR1 SGHRS, CDR2 YFSETQ. The CDR3 region is CASSLVGTDYGYTF. The CDR3, as DNA: TGCGCCAGCAGCCTCGTCGGGACAGACTATGGCTACACCTTC.

The chain joins TRBV9 to TRBJ1-2, with 8 bases aligning to TRBD1. Germline CDR1 is SGDLS and CDR2 is YYNGEE. The CDR3 covers 14 residues. Trimming at V came to 0 bases and at J to 3 bases, leaving 1 base not matched to a gene. CDR3 coding DNA: TGTGCCAGCAGCGTAGAACAGGGGGACTATGGCTACACCTTC. It codes for CASSVEQGDYGYTF.

V usage is TRBV6-5 and J usage is TRBJ2-7; 8 bases align to TRBD1. The CDR3 has 11 residues. CDR1 is MNHEY and CDR2 is SVGAGI in the germline V gene. The V segment lost 8 bases and the J segment 8 bases; nucleotides outside the gene matches: 5. CDR3 nucleotides: TGTGCCAGCGGACAGGGTGTGCAGCAGTACTTC. It encodes CASGQGVQQYF.

The sample holds a few counts of this clone. V usage is TRBV6-5 and J usage is TRBJ2-3; 13 nucleotides match TRBD2. The CDR3 is made up of 15 amino acids. Germline V lookup: CDR1 MNHEY, CDR2 SVGAGI. V was clipped by 5 bases and J by 4 bases; unmatched bases: 3. The CDR3 spells CASSPTSGGADTQYF. Written as DNA, the CDR3 is TGTGCCAGCAGTCCAACTAGCGGGGGGGCAGATACGCAGTATTTT.

The chain employs TRBV29-1 and TRBJ1-1; 9 nucleotides line up with TRBD1. The V segment lost 7 bases and the J segment 5 bases; nucleotides outside the gene matches: 11. The CDR3 is 14 residues long. Germline V gene data show CDR1 as SQVTM and CDR2 as ANQGSEA. In DNA form, the CDR3 reads TGCAGCGCCGGCCCGGGACAGGGAATTACTGAAGCTTTCTTT. Translating it yields CSAGPGQGITEAFF.

The gene calls are TRBV29-1 and TRBJ2-2; TRBD1 is a possible D gene (6 bases). The CDR3 contains 15 residues. Germline assignment: CDR1 SQVTM and CDR2 ANQGSEA. The ends were cut back, 4 bases at V and 3 bases at J, with 15 bases in the middle. In nucleotides, the CDR3 is TGCAGCGTTGCGGCTGACAGGCCGGACACCGGGGAGCTGTTTTTT. Protein product: CSVAADRPDTGELFF.

This chain uses TRBV7-9 with TRBJ2-1; 7 bases map to TRBD2. With V trimmed by 5 bases and J by 8 bases, 6 bases remained unmatched. CDR1 is SEHNR, CDR2 FQNEAQ, per germline (reference sequence). The CDR3 has 13 residues. CDR3 loop: CASSGGSWDEQFF. In DNA, the CDR3 is TGTGCCAGCAGCGGCGGGAGTTGGGATGAGCAGTTCTTC.